This TCR beta chain was recovered during a study of T cell responses to AZD1222 COVID-19 vaccine. Findings and caveats of the study: The span of vaccine-associated CD4 TCRs extended across spike, with dominance at 160-218 and 743-854. The repertoires were collected only after the peak T cell response.

TCRdb's copy holds only in-frame clones and misses some; the assay was immunoSEQ multiplex PCR. The sample carries roughly 150,000 clones, more than 85% recorded once. Germline-derived CDR1 and CDR2 are MGHRA and YSYEKL. Trimming stripped 2 bases from V and 4 bases from J, with 9 bases between. The CDR3 extends over 14 amino acids. Of note for this clone: What it binds is not known.

The sequencing here drew on peripheral blood, taken after recovery from COVID-19. The sequence came from an adult who had recovered from COVID-19. The chain joins TRBV4-1 to TRBJ2-1; no clear D. The CDR3 is CASSQPDGYNEQFF. As DNA, the CDR3 is TGCGCCAGCAGCCAACCCGACGGTTACAATGAGCAGTTCTTC.